The 22 T cell receptor beta chains below were found in one sample sequenced in a study of blood T cell repertoires in COVID-19. Sequenced by immunoSEQ multiplex PCR; TCRdb stores in-frame clones only, minus some. The data show over 80,000 clones, with over 65% seen just once and roughly 4% held by the top ten. Source material: peripheral blood. The receptors derive from a man aged 65 to 85 with COVID-19, enrolled during active disease.

The sample holds a few counts of this clone. This chain links TRBV30 with TRBJ1-2; no definite D call. The CDR3 runs to 14 residues. Germline values: CDR1 GTSNPN, CDR2 SVGIG (reference sequence). The V end lost 3 bases, the J end lost 0 bases, and 11 bases lay between the germline ends. CDR3 bases: TGTGCCTGGAGACCTCTCGGAGCTAACTATGGCTACACCTTC. This sequence encodes CAWRPLGANYGYTF.

The rearrangement joins TRBV2 to TRBJ2-1; D possibly corresponds to TRBD2 (5 bases). Trimming removed 2 bases from V and 3 bases from J, with 14 bases in between. Germline V gives CDR1 SNHLY, CDR2 FYNNEI. The CDR3 consists of 16 residues. CDR3 nucleotides: TGTGCCAGCAGTGAATCTGGGGTAGGACTCTACAATGAGCAGTTCTTC. As protein: CASSESGVGLYNEQFF.

CDR3: CASSRPRTGTDTQYF. DNA of the CDR3: TGTGCCAGCAGTCGACCAAGGACAGGAACAGATACGCAGTATTTT. The chain links TRBV28 to TRBJ2-3; TRBD1 aligns across 7 bases. The CDR3 length is 15 residues. Germline values: CDR1 MDHEN, CDR2 SYDVKM. The V gene end was trimmed by 5 bases and the J gene end by 3 bases; junction bases not matched to a gene: 8.

This clone was recorded once. This chain connects TRBV6-1 to TRBJ1-5, with 9 bases lining up with TRBD1. Trimming at V came to 3 bases and at J to 6 bases, leaving 0 bases not matched to a gene. CDR1 MNHNS and CDR2 SASEGT come from the germline V gene. The CDR3 contains 13 residues. CDR3 in amino acids: CASSEDRGQPQHF. The CDR3 DNA follows: TGTGCCAGCAGTGAGGACAGGGGTCAGCCCCAGCATTTT.

This chain's CDR3 is CASQDRGDSPLHF. The DNA of the CDR3 is TGTGCCAGTCAGGACAGGGGTGATTCACCCCTCCACTTT. The chain carries TRBV19 and TRBJ1-6; 9 bases line up with TRBD1. Unmatched junction bases numbered 4, after V lost 8 bases and J lost 8 bases. This CDR3 region has 13 residues. Germline assignment: CDR1 LNHDA and CDR2 SQIVND (reference sequence).

J is TRBJ1-1 and V is TRBV12-3 or TRBV12-4, with TRBD1 matching 8 bases. CDR3 size: 13 residues. V was pared by 6 bases and J by 5 bases, with 5 bases of the junction left unmatched. The CDR3 coding sequence is TGTGCCAGCAGGCCGACAGGGGTGACTGAAGCTTTCTTT. It specifies CASRPTGVTEAFF.

This chain joins TRBV5-1 and TRBJ1-2; D is perhaps TRBD1 (6 bases). The V gene lost 6 bases and the J gene lost 8 bases, with 17 bases spanning the gap. The germline gives CDR1 SGHRS, CDR2 YFSETQ. CDR3 length equals 13 residues. The CDR3 sequence: CASNFGQGNGYTF. In DNA form, the CDR3 reads TGCGCCAGCAACTTCGGGCAGGGGAACGGCTACACCTTC.

This clone was counted many times. The V and J genes are TRBV20-1 and TRBJ1-1, with a possible D match to TRBD1 (6 bases). This CDR3 has 11 residues. Germline V lookup: CDR1 DFQATT, CDR2 SNEGSKA (reference sequence). V was shortened by 6 bases and J by 6 bases, with 11 bases between the two germline ends. CDR3 sequence reads: CSAGTLAEAFF. The CDR3 DNA follows: TGCAGTGCGGGGACATTAGCTGAAGCTTTCTTT.

This clone occurred once. The gene calls are TRBV18 and TRBJ1-1; 7 nucleotides align to TRBD1. The germline CDR1 and CDR2 sequences are KGHSH and LQKENI. This CDR3 contains 14 residues. With V trimmed by 1 base and J by 3 bases, 2 bases remained unmatched. Here the CDR3 DNA reads TGTGCCAGCTCACCACACCAGGGGGACACTGAAGCTTTCTTT. Encoded protein: CASSPHQGDTEAFF.

Note on this clone: The identical CDR3 is also encoded by other nucleotide sequences in the sample. The chain links TRBV2 to TRBJ1-5; D ambiguous. The germline gives CDR1 SNHLY, CDR2 FYNNEI. V lost 6 bases, J lost 0 bases, and 6 bases lay in between. This CDR3 is built from 13 residues. CDR3 nucleotide sequence: TGTGCCAGCAGGAGAGATAGCAATCAGCCCCAGCATTTT. It yields the protein CASRRDSNQPQHF.

This clone appeared once. This sequence joins TRBV6-2 or TRBV6-3 and TRBJ2-5; 15 bases align to TRBD2. The V gene end was trimmed by 1 base and the J gene end by 3 bases; junction bases not matched to a gene: 6. The CDR3 has 18 amino acids. Germline V gives CDR1 MNHEY, CDR2 SVGEGT. The CDR3 spells CASSYWTSGRAREETQYF. In DNA, the CDR3 is TGTGCCAGCAGTTACTGGACTAGCGGGAGGGCCAGGGAAGAGACCCAGTACTTC.

V and J are TRBV27 and TRBJ1-2; TRBD1 matches at 11 bases. Germline CDR1 reads MNHEY; CDR2 reads SMNVEV (reference sequence). This CDR3 has 15 residues. Unmatched junction bases numbered 4, after V lost 3 bases and J lost 4 bases. CDR3 protein: CASSFLGTGGYGYTF. DNA of the CDR3: TGTGCCAGCAGTTTTCTTGGGACAGGGGGCTATGGCTACACCTTC.

CDR3 protein: CASSFSGRAGNEQFF. CDR3 coding DNA: TGTGCCAGCAGCTTTAGCGGGAGGGCTGGAAATGAGCAGTTCTTC. This chain connects TRBV9 to TRBJ2-1; TRBD2 matches at 11 bases. V was clipped by 4 bases and J by 7 bases; unmatched bases: 7. The CDR3 has 15 residues. Germline CDR1 and CDR2: SGDLS and YYNGEE. The whole variable domain, filled in from reference TRBV9 and TRBJ2-1, reads DSGVTQTPKHLITATGQRVTLRCSPRSGDLSVYWYQQSLDQGLQFLIQYYNGEERAKGNILERFSAQQFPDLHSELNLSSLELGDSALYFCASSFSGRAGNEQFFGPGTRLTVL.

The chain is built from TRBV4-2 and TRBJ2-7, with no clear D. The CDR3 is 14 residues long. CDR1 is LGHNA and CDR2 is YNFKEQ in the germline V gene. V lost 2 bases and J lost 3, with 11 bases in between. CDR3 sequence: CASSQSAPGYEQYF. In DNA form, the CDR3 reads TGTGCCAGCAGCCAATCAGCCCCAGGCTACGAGCAGTACTTC.

The chain couples TRBV19 to TRBJ2-4; D is uncertain. CDR1 is LNHDA and CDR2 is SQIVND in the germline V gene (reference sequence). V lost 1 base, J lost 5 bases, and 9 bases lay in between. The CDR3 extends over 14 amino acids. CDR3 amino acids: CASSIGYSQNIQYF. The CDR3 nucleotides read TGTGCCAGTAGTATAGGGTACAGTCAAAACATTCAGTACTTC.

This clone was seen only a few times. The DNA of the CDR3 is TGTGCCAGCAGCTTGGAGGAGGGTAGGTACGAGCAGTACTTC. Its protein is CASSLEEGRYEQYF. The rearrangement links TRBV5-5 to TRBJ2-7, with a tentative D call TRBD2 (6 bases). Germline V lookup: CDR1 SGHKS, CDR2 YYEKEE (reference sequence). This CDR3 is built from 14 residues. The germline V and J ends were trimmed by 0 bases and 4 bases, with 11 bases remaining between them.

V and J are TRBV11-2 and TRBJ2-7, with 7 bases fitting TRBD1. The CDR3 runs to 14 residues. Germline values: CDR1 SGHAT, CDR2 FQNNGV. V lost 5 bases to trimming and J lost 5 bases; unmatched junction nucleotides: 9. The CDR3 DNA sequence: TGTGCCAGCAGCGTAAACAGGGGTAACGACGAGCAGTACTTC. Protein product: CASSVNRGNDEQYF. The whole variable domain, remainder taken from reference TRBV11-2 and TRBJ2-7, is EAGVAQSPRYKIIEKRQSVAFWCNPISGHATLYWYQQILGQGPKLLIQFQNNGVVDDSQLPKDRFSAERLKGVDSTLKIQPAKLEDSAVYLCASSVNRGNDEQYFGPGTRLTVT.

J is TRBJ1-4 and V is TRBV12-3 or TRBV12-4; unclear D gene. Trimming took off 3 bases at V and 13 bases at J, with 15 bases between the two ends. The CDR3 length is 13 residues. The CDR3 DNA reads as TGTGCCAGCAGTTTTGGCAGGTCGAACGGACTGTTTTTT. It yields the protein CASSFGRSNGLFF.

The chain is built from TRBV5-6 and TRBJ1-5; 7 nucleotides line up with TRBD1. Germline V gene lookup returns CDR1 SGHDT and CDR2 YYEEEE. The CDR3 sequence is 14 residues long. V gave up 1 base and J gave up 6 bases; unmatched junction bases: 4. This chain's CDR3 is CASSLKGAGQPQHF. CDR3 DNA sequence: TGTGCCAGCAGCTTGAAGGGGGCAGGTCAGCCCCAGCATTTT.

The chain recombines TRBV19 with TRBJ2-7; D might be TRBD2 (6 bases). CDR3 length: 13 residues. The germline V and J ends were trimmed by 8 bases and 2 bases, with 13 bases remaining between them. Germline assignment: CDR1 LNHDA and CDR2 SQIVND (reference sequence). The CDR3, as DNA: TGTGCCAGTGGCACAGCGGGTCCCTACGAGCAGTACTTC. Amino acids: CASGTAGPYEQYF.

The V and J genes are TRBV21-1 and TRBJ1-5; TRBD1 reflects the table's D call only, with no check against the DNA. TRBV21-1 is given as a pseudogene. The CDR3 is 14 amino acids. CDR3 sequence: CASSATGVRQPQHF. Written as DNA, the CDR3 is TGTGCCAGCAGCGCGACAGGGGTTCGACAGCCCCAGCATTTT.

V gene TRBV30 combines with J gene TRBJ2-7; 7 bases align to TRBD1. V dropped 0 bases and J dropped 3; count of bases not matched to a gene: 5. The CDR3 has 14 amino acids. CDR1 is GTSNPN, CDR2 SVGIG, per germline (reference sequence). CDR3: CAWSVRDRDYEQYF. The CDR3 nucleotides read TGTGCCTGGAGTGTCCGGGACAGAGACTACGAGCAGTACTTC.